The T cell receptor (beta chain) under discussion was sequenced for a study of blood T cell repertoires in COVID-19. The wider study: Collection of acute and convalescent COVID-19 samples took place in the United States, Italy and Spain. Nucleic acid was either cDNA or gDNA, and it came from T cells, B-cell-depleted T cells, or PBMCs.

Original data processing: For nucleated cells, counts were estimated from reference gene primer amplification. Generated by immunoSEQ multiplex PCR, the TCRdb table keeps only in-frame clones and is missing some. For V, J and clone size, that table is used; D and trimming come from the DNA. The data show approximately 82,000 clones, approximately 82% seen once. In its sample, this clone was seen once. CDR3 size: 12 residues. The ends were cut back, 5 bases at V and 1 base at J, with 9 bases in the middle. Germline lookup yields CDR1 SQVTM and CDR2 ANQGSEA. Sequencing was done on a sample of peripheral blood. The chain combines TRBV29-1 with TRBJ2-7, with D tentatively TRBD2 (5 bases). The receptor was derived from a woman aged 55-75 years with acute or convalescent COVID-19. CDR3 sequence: CSVQSGSYEQYF. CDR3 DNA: TGCAGCGTTCAAAGCGGTTCCTACGAGCAGTACTTC.